This passage covers 22 T cell receptor beta chains from one sample sequenced in a study of cytomegalovirus exposure and HLA in healthy donors. Using immunoSEQ multiplex PCR, the repertoire was profiled, and TCRdb retains in-frame clones only, with some absent. This table has 140,000 to 150,000 clones, approximately 91% appearing once. The sequencing sample was made of PBMCs. The source of these receptors is a man aged 18 to 30 in good health and CMV-seronegative.

Here the CDR3 DNA reads TGCGCCAGCAGCCAGGCGGGTAGCGGGAGTCTTGGGGCGGTCCAAGAGACCCAGTACTTC. It is translated as CASSQAGSGSLGAVQETQYF. This chain links TRBV5-1 with TRBJ2-5; 9 positions match TRBD2. Germline CDR1 and CDR2: SGHRS and YFSETQ. There are 20 residues in the CDR3. J lost 1 base, V lost 4 bases, and 20 bases had no gene match.

The gene calls are TRBV7-9 and TRBJ1-2, with D perhaps matching TRBD1 (6 bases). Germline V gives CDR1 SEHNR, CDR2 FQNEAQ (reference sequence). The CDR3 has 13 amino acids. Trimming cost V 5 bases and J 4 bases, with 11 bases left between them. The CDR3 bases are TGTGCCAGCAGCCTAGGACAGTCCTATGGCTACACCTTC. Translating it yields CASSLGQSYGYTF.

The chain joins TRBV5-1 to TRBJ2-7; weak D call: TRBD2 (5 bases). Trimming took off 7 bases at V and 7 bases at J, with 9 bases between the two ends. CDR3 length equals 10 residues. Germline loops: CDR1 SGHRS, CDR2 YFSETQ. The CDR3 reads CASSEGEQYF. CDR3 coding DNA: TGCGCCAGCTCTGAGGGAGAGCAGTACTTC.

The rearrangement uses TRBV19 and TRBJ1-2, with D tentatively TRBD1 (5 bases). The germline gives CDR1 LNHDA, CDR2 SQIVND (reference sequence). V was shortened by 3 bases and J by 3 bases, with 11 bases between the two germline ends. The CDR3 runs 14 residues. The CDR3, as DNA: TGTGCCAGTAGTATCGGGCAGGGCGACTATGGCTACACCTTC. Translating it yields CASSIGQGDYGYTF. Supplemented by reference TRBV19 and TRBJ1-2, the full variable domain reads DGGITQSPKYLFRKEGQNVTLSCEQNLNHDAMYWYRQDPGQGLRLIYYSQIVNDFQKGDIAEGYSVSREKKESFPLTVTSAQKNPTAFYLCASSIGQGDYGYTFGSGTRLTVV.

V and J are TRBV19 and TRBJ1-2; 10 bases line up with TRBD1. J was trimmed by 6 bases and V by 1 base; bases with no gene match: 2. From germline, CDR1 is LNHDA and CDR2 SQIVND (reference sequence). The CDR3 covers 14 residues. This CDR3 is CASSIGTGGNGYTF. CDR3 DNA sequence: TGTGCCAGTAGTATAGGGACAGGGGGGAATGGCTACACCTTC.

The J gene is TRBJ1-1, the V gene TRBV19; D may be TRBD1 (5 bases). V lost 5 bases, J lost 1 base, and 14 bases lay in between. The CDR3 consists of 15 residues. The germline V gene has CDR1 LNHDA and CDR2 SQIVND (reference sequence). The CDR3 DNA reads TGTGCCAGTAGTTCGCCTCAGGGTTGGAACACTGAAGCTTTCTTT. It is translated as CASSSPQGWNTEAFF.

The chain uses TRBV9 and TRBJ2-7; 7 bases map to TRBD2. The CDR3 is made up of 13 amino acids. Trimming at V came to 4 bases and at J to 12 bases, leaving 13 bases not matched to a gene. Germline V CDR1 and CDR2: SGDLS, YYNGEE. CDR3 coding DNA: TGTGCCAGCAGCCCAGAAGCCGAGCGGGGCATGTACTTC. This sequence encodes CASSPEAERGMYF.

The gene calls are TRBV5-4 and TRBJ2-7, with 7 bases lining up with TRBD2. The CDR3 contains 17 residues. J gave up 0 bases and V 1 base, and 10 bases lay outside the gene matches. The germline V gene encodes CDR1 SGHNT and CDR2 YYREEE (reference sequence). As DNA, the CDR3 is TGTGCCAGCAGCTTGTCTAGCTGGTCGGGGGGCTCCTACGAGCAGTACTTC. Protein sequence: CASSLSSWSGGSYEQYF.

This rearrangement joins TRBV9 to TRBJ1-1, with 8 bases identical to TRBD1. The CDR3 is made up of 14 amino acids. In germline, CDR1 is SGDLS, CDR2 YYNGEE. J lost 7 bases, V lost 7 bases, and 12 bases had no gene match. The CDR3 loop is CASSTRVTGDEAFF. The CDR3, as DNA: TGTGCCAGCTCCACGCGCGTGACAGGGGATGAAGCTTTCTTT.

This sequence joins TRBV6-1 and TRBJ1-1, with a weak D call TRBD1 (6 bases). The CDR3 is 15 amino acids. V lost 6 bases and J 7 bases, leaving 21 bases between the germline ends. Germline V gene sequence: CDR1 MNHNS, CDR2 SASEGT. The CDR3 coding sequence is TGTGCCAGCAGCCCCGTCTCCCTGGACAGCCTTGAAGCTTTCTTT. Protein sequence: CASSPVSLDSLEAFF.

The rearrangement uses TRBV9 and TRBJ2-7; tentatively, D is TRBD1 (5 bases). Trimming removed 3 bases at V and 4 bases at J, with 11 bases between. The CDR3 contains 13 residues. The germline gives CDR1 SGDLS, CDR2 YYNGEE. CDR3 coding DNA: TGTGCCAGCAGCGGGATGCAGGGTTACGAGCAGTACTTC. This encodes CASSGMQGYEQYF.

This rearrangement joins TRBV9 to TRBJ2-5; D is undetermined. Per the germline V gene, CDR1 is SGDLS and CDR2 is YYNGEE. The length of the CDR3 is 14 residues. V shed 4 bases and J shed 1 base, with 11 bases lying between them. DNA for the CDR3: TGTGCCAGCAGCCCCTTTCGGAGCCAAGAGACCCAGTACTTC. It specifies CASSPFRSQETQYF.

The V and J genes are TRBV27 and TRBJ1-1; D remains unclear. CDR1 and CDR2 (germline): MNHEY, SMNVEV (reference sequence). The CDR3 contains 14 residues. V lost 7 bases, J lost 1 base, and 13 bases lay in between. The CDR3 DNA is TGTGCCAGCACCCCTCGTCGGGAGAACACTGAAGCTTTCTTT. Its translation: CASTPRRENTEAFF.

This chain connects TRBV4-2 to TRBJ2-1; TRBD2 aligns across 8 bases. Germline assignment: CDR1 LGHNA and CDR2 YNFKEQ. J lost 7 bases, V lost 1 base, and 9 bases had no gene match. CDR3 length: 16 amino acids. CDR3 loop: CASSQVTGGSGNEQFF. CDR3 DNA sequence: TGTGCCAGCAGCCAAGTGACGGGGGGGAGTGGGAATGAGCAGTTCTTC.

This sequence joins TRBV6-5 and TRBJ2-2, with TRBD2 identical over 7 bases. V dropped 2 bases and J dropped 4; count of bases not matched to a gene: 4. The CDR3 is 15 amino acids. Looked up from germline, CDR1 is MNHEY and CDR2 is SVGAGI. CDR3 nucleotide sequence: TGTGCCAGCAGTTACCTCCCTAGCGGCACCGGGGAGCTGTTTTTT. It translates to CASSYLPSGTGELFF.

This clone was detected only once. The rearrangement joins TRBV29-1 to TRBJ1-2; D is unclear. CDR1 is SQVTM, CDR2 ANQGSEA, per germline. The CDR3 consists of 13 residues. The V gene lost 1 base and the J gene lost 4 bases, with 10 bases spanning the gap. The CDR3: CSVEVAGSYGYTF. Written as DNA, the CDR3 is TGCAGCGTTGAAGTGGCTGGGAGCTATGGCTACACCTTC.

The chain employs TRBV15 and TRBJ1-1, with D perhaps matching TRBD1 (5 bases). From germline, CDR1 is LNHNV and CDR2 YYDKDF (reference sequence). The CDR3 has 14 amino acids. V lost 1 base to trimming and J lost 2 bases, with 8 bases between them. CDR3 bases: TGTGCCACCAGCAGAGGACAGATTAACACTGAAGCTTTCTTT. This encodes CATSRGQINTEAFF.

This clone was detected once. The rearrangement joins TRBV7-9 to TRBJ2-5; TRBD2 agrees at 12 bases. Per the germline V gene, CDR1 is SEHNR and CDR2 is FQNEAQ (reference sequence). After removal of 4 bases from V and 4 bases from J, the junction contained 4 bases not matched to a gene. The CDR3 spans 15 residues. The CDR3 bases are TGTGCCAGCAGCTCCCTAGCGGGGGGGCGAGAGACCCAGTACTTC. It specifies CASSSLAGGRETQYF.

The rearrangement links TRBV5-1 to TRBJ2-7; no clear D. The CDR3 totals 17 residues. From germline, CDR1 is SGHRS and CDR2 YFSETQ. V was cut by 0 bases and J by 2 bases, with 18 bases left in between. The CDR3 is CASSLAAGGISPYEQYF. CDR3 coding DNA: TGCGCCAGCAGCTTGGCGGCAGGTGGAATCTCCCCCTACGAGCAGTACTTC.

This chain's CDR3 is CASSVSGQGGNTIYF. Here the CDR3 DNA reads TGTGCCAGCAGCGTATCCGGACAGGGAGGAAACACCATATATTTT. This chain uses TRBV9 with TRBJ1-3, with TRBD1 matching 8 bases. V trimming: 1 base; J trimming: 4 bases; junction bases outside the gene matches: 4. Germline assignment: CDR1 SGDLS and CDR2 YYNGEE. The CDR3 totals 15 residues.

J is TRBJ2-3 and V is TRBV4-1; D is uncertain. V lost 5 bases and J 3 bases, leaving 12 bases between the germline ends. The CDR3 spans 14 residues. Germline V CDR1 and CDR2: MGHRA, YSYEKL. The CDR3 DNA follows: TGCGCCAGCAGCACCCGGTTGCTAACAGATACGCAGTATTTT. Translating it yields CASSTRLLTDTQYF.

The CDR3, as DNA: TGTGCCAGCAGTCTGACAGGCCTGAACTACGAGCAGTACTTC. Protein sequence: CASSLTGLNYEQYF. The genes are TRBV6-5 and TRBJ2-7; maybe TRBD1 (6 bases). Trimming shortened V by 5 bases and J by 3 bases, and 14 bases separated the two germline ends. Germline CDR1 and CDR2: MNHEY and SVGAGI. This CDR3 is built from 14 residues.